The T cell receptor (beta chain) described here comes from a study of cytomegalovirus exposure and HLA in healthy donors. Notes on the study in general: No immune exposure information besides CMV serostatus was available.

Germline V gene lookup returns CDR1 LNHDA and CDR2 SQIVND (reference sequence). CDR3 length: 15 residues. Trimming stripped 6 bases from V and 0 bases from J, with 12 bases between. As for this clone: The antigen remains undetermined.

The PCR had 60 Vbeta and 13 Jbeta primers. This table comes from immunoSEQ multiplex PCR, and its TCRdb copy is limited to in-frame clones, with some not included. The profile covers 200,000 or so clones, with 60% to 85% appearing a single time and around a sixth taken by the ten largest. The specimen sequenced was PBMCs. The rearrangement uses TRBV19 and TRBJ1-3; D call uncertain. This TCR came from a man aged 40-49 years in good health and CMV-seronegative. The CDR3 spells CASSQKRNSGNTIYF. The CDR3 DNA reads as TGTGCCAGTAGCCAAAAGCGCAACTCTGGAAACACCATATATTTT.